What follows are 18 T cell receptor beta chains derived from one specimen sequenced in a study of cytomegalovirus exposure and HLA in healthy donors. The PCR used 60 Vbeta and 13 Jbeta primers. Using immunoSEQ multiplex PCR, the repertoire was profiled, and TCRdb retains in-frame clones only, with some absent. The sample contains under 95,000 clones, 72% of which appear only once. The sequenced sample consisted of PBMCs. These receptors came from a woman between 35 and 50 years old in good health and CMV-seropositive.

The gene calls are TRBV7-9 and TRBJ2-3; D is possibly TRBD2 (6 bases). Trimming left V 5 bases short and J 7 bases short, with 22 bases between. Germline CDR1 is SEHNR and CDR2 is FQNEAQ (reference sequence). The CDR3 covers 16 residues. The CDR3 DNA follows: TGTGCCAGCAGCCAGATCCGGGACTGGGTATACAATACGCAGTATTTT. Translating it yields CASSQIRDWVYNTQYF.

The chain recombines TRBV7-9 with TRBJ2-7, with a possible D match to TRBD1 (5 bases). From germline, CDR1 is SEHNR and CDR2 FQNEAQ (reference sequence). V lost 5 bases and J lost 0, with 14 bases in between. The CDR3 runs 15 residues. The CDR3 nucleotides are TGTGCCAGCAGCCCAAACTCAGGGTTCTCCTACGAGCAGTACTTC. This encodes CASSPNSGFSYEQYF.

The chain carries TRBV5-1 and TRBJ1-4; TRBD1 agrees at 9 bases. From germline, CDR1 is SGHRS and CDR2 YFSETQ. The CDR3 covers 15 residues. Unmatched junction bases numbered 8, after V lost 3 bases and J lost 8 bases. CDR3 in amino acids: CASSSGQGWGEKLFF. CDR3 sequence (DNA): TGCGCCAGCAGCTCGGGACAGGGATGGGGGGAAAAACTGTTTTTT.

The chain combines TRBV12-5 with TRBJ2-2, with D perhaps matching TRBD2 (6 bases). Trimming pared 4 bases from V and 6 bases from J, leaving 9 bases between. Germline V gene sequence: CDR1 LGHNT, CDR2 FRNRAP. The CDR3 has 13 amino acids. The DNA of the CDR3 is TGTGCTAGTGGTTCGGGGGAAGCCGGGGAGCTGTTTTTT. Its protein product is CASGSGEAGELFF.

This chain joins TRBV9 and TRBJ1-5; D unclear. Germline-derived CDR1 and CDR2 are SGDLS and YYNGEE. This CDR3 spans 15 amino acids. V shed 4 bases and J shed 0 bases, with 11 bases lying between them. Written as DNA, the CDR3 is TGTGCCAGCAGCCCCGGACTATATAGCAATCAGCCCCAGCATTTT. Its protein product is CASSPGLYSNQPQHF.

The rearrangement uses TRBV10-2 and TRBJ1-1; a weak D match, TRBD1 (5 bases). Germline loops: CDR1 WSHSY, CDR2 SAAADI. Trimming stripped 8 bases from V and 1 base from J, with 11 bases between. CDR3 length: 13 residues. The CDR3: CASCNRGNTEAFF. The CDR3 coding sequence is TGCGCCAGCTGCAATAGGGGGAACACTGAAGCTTTCTTT.

The CDR3 DNA follows: TGTGCCAGTAGCGCTACACAGGGGGCCCCACTCTACGAGCAGTACTTC. This sequence encodes CASSATQGAPLYEQYF. This chain connects TRBV19 to TRBJ2-7, with TRBD1 matching over 9 bases. Germline loops: CDR1 LNHDA, CDR2 SQIVND (reference sequence). This CDR3 spans 16 amino acids. The junction had 12 bases not matched to a gene; V was cut back by 6 bases and J by 3 bases.

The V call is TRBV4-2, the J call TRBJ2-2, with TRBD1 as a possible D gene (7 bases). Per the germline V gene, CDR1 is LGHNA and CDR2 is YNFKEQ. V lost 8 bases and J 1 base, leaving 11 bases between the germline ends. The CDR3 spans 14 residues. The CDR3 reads CASVQGGNTGELFF. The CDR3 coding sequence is TGTGCCAGCGTGCAGGGGGGGAACACCGGGGAGCTGTTTTTT.

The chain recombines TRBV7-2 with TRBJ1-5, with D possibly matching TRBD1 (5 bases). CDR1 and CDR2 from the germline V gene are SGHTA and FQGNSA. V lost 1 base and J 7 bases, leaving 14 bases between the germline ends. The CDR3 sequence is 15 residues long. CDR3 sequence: CASSLGGEIGQPQHF. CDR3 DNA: TGTGCCAGCAGCTTAGGGGGGGAGATTGGGCAGCCCCAGCATTTT.

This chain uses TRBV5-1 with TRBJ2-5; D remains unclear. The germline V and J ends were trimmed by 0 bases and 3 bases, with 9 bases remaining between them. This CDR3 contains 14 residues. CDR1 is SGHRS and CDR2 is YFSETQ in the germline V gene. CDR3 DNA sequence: TGCGCCAGCAGCTTGGCAACGGTTGAAGAGACCCAGTACTTC. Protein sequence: CASSLATVEETQYF.

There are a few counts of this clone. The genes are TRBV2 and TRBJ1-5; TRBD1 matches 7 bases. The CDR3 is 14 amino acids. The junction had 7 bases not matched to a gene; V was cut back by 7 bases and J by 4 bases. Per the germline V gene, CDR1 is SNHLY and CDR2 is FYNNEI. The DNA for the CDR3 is TGTGCCAGCACCCGGGACAGACGAAATCAGCCCCAGCATTTT. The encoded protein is CASTRDRRNQPQHF.

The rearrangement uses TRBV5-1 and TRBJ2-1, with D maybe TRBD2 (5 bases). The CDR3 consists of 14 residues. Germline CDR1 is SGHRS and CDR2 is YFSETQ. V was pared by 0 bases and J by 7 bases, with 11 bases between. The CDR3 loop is CASSLGGDGNEQFF. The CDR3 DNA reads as TGCGCCAGCAGCTTGGGGGGAGACGGGAATGAGCAGTTCTTC.

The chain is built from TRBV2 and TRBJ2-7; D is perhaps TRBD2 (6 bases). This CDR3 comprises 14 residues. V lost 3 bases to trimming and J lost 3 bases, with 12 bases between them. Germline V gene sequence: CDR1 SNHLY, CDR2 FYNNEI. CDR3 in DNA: TGTGCCAGCAGTGAGACGACTAGTAGCTACGAGCAGTACTTC. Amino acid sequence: CASSETTSSYEQYF.

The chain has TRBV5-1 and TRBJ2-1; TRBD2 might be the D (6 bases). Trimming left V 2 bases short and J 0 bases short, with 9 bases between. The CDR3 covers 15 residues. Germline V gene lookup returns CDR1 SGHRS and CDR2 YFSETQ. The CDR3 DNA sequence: TGCGCCAGCAGCTTAGGGGACTTCTCCTACAATGAGCAGTTCTTC. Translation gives CASSLGDFSYNEQFF.

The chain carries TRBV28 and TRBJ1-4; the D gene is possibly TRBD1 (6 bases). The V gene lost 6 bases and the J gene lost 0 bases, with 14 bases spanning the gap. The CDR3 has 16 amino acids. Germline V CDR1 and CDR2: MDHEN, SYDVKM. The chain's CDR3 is CASSRTAYATNEKLFF. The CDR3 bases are TGTGCCAGCAGCCGGACAGCCTATGCAACTAATGAAAAACTGTTTTTT.

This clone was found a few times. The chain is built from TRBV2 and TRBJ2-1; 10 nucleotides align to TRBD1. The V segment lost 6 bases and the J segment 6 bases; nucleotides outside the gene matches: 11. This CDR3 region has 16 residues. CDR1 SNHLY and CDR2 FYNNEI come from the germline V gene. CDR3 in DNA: TGTGCCAGCAGGGCCCGGACAGGGGGATTTTTCAATGAGCAGTTCTTC. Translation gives CASRARTGGFFNEQFF. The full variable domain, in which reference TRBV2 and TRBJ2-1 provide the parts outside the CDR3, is EPEVTQTPSHQVTQMGQEVILRCVPISNHLYFYWYRQILGQKVEFLVSFYNNEISEKSEIFDDQFSVERPDGSNFTLKIRSTKLEDSAMYFCASRARTGGFFNEQFFGPGTRLTVL.

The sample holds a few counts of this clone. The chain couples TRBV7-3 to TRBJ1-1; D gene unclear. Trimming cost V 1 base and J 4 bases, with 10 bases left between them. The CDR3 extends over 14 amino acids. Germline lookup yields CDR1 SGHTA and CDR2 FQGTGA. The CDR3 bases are TGTGCCAGCAGCTTAATGGAAGGGAGCACTGAAGCTTTCTTT. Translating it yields CASSLMEGSTEAFF.

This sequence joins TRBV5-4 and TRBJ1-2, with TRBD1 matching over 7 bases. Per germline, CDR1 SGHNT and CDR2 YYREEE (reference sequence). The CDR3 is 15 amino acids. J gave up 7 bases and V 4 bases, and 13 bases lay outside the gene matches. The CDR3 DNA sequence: TGTGCCAGCAGCAAAAAAGGGGGCAGGGGAAGTGGCTACACCTTC. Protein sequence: CASSKKGGRGSGYTF.